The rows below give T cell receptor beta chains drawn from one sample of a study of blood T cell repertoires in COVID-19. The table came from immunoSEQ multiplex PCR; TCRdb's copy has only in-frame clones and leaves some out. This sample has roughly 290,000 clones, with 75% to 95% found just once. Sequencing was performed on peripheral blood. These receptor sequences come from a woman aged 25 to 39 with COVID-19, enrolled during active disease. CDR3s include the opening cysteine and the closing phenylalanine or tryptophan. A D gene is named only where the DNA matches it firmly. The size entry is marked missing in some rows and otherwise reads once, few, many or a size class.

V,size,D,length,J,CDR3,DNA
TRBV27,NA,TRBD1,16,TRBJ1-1,CASSLSIQGANTEAFF,TGTGCCAGCAGTTTATCAATCCAGGGGGCGAACACTGAAGCTTTCTTT
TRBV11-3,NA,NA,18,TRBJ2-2,CASSLDHWSPGLTGELFF,TGTGCCAGCAGCTTAGATCATTGGTCCCCAGGACTCACCGGGGAGCTGTTTTTT
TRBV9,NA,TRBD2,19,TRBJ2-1,CASSVGFPQREGLGNEQFF,TGTGCCAGCAGCGTAGGGTTCCCCCAGAGGGAGGGCCTCGGCAATGAGCAGTTCTTC
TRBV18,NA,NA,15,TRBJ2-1,CASSPLEGGYNEQFF,TGTGCCAGCTCACCTTTAGAGGGCGGTTACAATGAGCAGTTCTTC
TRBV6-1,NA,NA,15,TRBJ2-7,CASSELEGPTYEQYF,TGTGCCAGCAGTGAACTGGAGGGGCCGACCTACGAGCAGTACTTC
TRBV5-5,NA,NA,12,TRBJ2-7,CASSLEGVEQYF,TGTGCCAGCAGCTTGGAGGGAGTCGAGCAGTACTTC
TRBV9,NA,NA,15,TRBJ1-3,CASSVVGHAGNTIYF,TGTGCCAGCAGCGTAGTGGGGCACGCTGGAAACACCATATATTTT
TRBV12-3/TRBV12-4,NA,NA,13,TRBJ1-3,CASSPESGNTIYF,TGTGCCAGCAGTCCCGAGTCCGGAAACACCATATATTTT
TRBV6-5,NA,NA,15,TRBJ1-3,CASSYGQLSGNTIYF,TGTGCCAGCAGCTACGGACAGCTTTCTGGAAACACCATATATTTT
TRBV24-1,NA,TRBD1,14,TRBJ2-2,CATEGQGYTGELFF,TGTGCCACCGAAGGACAGGGTTACACCGGGGAGCTGTTTTTT
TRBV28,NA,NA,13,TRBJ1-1,CASSLSAGTEAFF,TGTGCCAGCAGTTTATCGGCGGGCACTGAAGCTTTCTTT
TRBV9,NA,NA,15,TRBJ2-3,CASSDLTGGTDTQYF,TGTGCCAGCAGCGACCTTACGGGCGGGACAGATACGCAGTATTTT
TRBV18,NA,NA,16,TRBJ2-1,CASSPPNGRSYNEQFF,TGTGCCAGCTCACCACCGAATGGGAGATCCTACAATGAGCAGTTCTTC
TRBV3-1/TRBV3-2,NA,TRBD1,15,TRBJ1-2,CASSLLQGQDYGYTF,TGTGCCAGCAGCCTCCTTCAGGGACAGGATTATGGCTACACCTTC
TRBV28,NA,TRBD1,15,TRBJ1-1,CASTLSGQGDTEAFF,TGTGCCAGCACCTTATCGGGACAGGGAGACACTGAAGCTTTCTTT
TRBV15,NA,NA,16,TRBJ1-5,CATSREDGGGYQPQHF,TGTGCCACCAGCAGGGAGGACGGCGGGGGGTATCAGCCCCAGCATTTT
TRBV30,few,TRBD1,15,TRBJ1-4,CAWVRPGTGKEKLFF,TGTGCCTGGGTTCGTCCCGGGACAGGGAAGGAAAAACTGTTTTTT
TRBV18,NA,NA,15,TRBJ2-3,CASSPPDGSADTQYF,TGTGCCAGCTCACCACCGGACGGGAGCGCAGATACGCAGTATTTT
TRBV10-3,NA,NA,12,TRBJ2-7,CATQTATYEQYF,TGTGCCACCCAGACAGCTACCTACGAGCAGTACTTC
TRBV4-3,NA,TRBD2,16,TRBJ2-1,CASSQGLAGVHNEQFF,TGCGCCAGCAGCCAAGGACTAGCGGGAGTCCACAATGAGCAGTTCTTC
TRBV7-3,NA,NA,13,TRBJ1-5,CASSVDSNQPQHF,TGTGCCAGCAGCGTAGATAGCAATCAGCCCCAGCATTTT
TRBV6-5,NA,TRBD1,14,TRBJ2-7,CASSRGQRYYEQYF,TGTGCCAGCAGCCGGGGACAGCGATACTACGAGCAGTACTTC
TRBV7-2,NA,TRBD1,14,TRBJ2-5,CASSRQGARETQYF,TGTGCCAGCAGCAGACAGGGGGCGCGGGAGACCCAGTACTTC
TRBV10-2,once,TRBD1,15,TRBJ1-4,CASSEPGQGEEKLFF,TGCGCCAGCAGTGAGCCCGGACAGGGGGAGGAAAAACTGTTTTTT
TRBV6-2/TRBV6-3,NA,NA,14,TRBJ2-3,CASSRAGITDTQYF,TGTGCCAGCAGTAGGGCAGGGATCACAGATACGCAGTATTTT
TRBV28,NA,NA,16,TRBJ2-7,CASSLPSTSWPYEQYF,TGTGCCAGCAGTTTACCCTCAACTAGCTGGCCCTACGAGCAGTACTTC
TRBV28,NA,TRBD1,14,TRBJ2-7,CASSLTGDSYEQYF,TGTGCCAGCAGCCTAACAGGGGATTCCTACGAGCAGTACTTC
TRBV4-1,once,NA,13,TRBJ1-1,CASSHPRDVRAFF,TGCGCCAGCAGCCATCCCAGGGATGTACGGGCTTTCTTT
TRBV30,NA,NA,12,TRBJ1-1,CAWRGGGTEAFF,TGTGCCTGGAGAGGCGGGGGCACTGAAGCTTTCTTT
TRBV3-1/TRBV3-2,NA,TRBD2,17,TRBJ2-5,CASSHPLGGLAQETQYF,TGTGCCAGCAGCCACCCTCTTGGTGGACTAGCGCAAGAGACCCAGTACTTC
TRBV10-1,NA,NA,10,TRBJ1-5,CASSESPKHF,TGCGCCAGCAGTGAGAGCCCTAAGCATTTT
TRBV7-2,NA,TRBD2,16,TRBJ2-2,CASSLGWGGSTGELFF,TGTGCCAGCAGCTTAGGCTGGGGGGGGAGCACCGGGGAGCTGTTTTTT
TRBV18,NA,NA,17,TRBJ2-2,CASSPDSNYSNTGELFF,TGTGCCAGCTCACCCGACAGTAACTATTCGAACACCGGGGAGCTGTTTTTT
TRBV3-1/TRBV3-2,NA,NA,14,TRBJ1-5,CASSQIGRAQPQHF,TGTGCCAGCAGCCAAATAGGGAGGGCCCAGCCCCAGCATTTT
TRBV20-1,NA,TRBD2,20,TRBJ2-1,CSASGLPGLAGGSSYNEQFF,TGCAGTGCTAGTGGACTTCCGGGACTAGCGGGTGGGAGCTCCTACAATGAGCAGTTCTTC
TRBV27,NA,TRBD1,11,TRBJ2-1,CATARGHEQFF,TGTGCCACGGCCAGGGGGCATGAGCAGTTCTTC
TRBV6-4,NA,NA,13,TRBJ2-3,CASSDDRGSRQYF,TGTGCCAGCAGTGACGATCGGGGATCGAGGCAGTATTTT
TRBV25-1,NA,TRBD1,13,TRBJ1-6,CASNRDRVSPLHF,TGTGCCAGCAACCGGGACAGGGTTTCACCCCTCCACTTT
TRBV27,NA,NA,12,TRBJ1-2,CASSPGGYGYTF,TGTGCCAGCAGCCCAGGAGGCTATGGCTACACCTTC
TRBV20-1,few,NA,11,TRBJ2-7,CSASYGDEQYF,TGCAGTGCTAGCTACGGAGACGAGCAGTACTTC
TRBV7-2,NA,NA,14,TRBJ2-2,CASSSKDGLGELFF,TGTGCCAGCAGCTCCAAGGACGGACTCGGGGAGCTGTTTTTT
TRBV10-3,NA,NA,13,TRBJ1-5,CAISEVADQPQHF,TGTGCCATCAGTGAGGTGGCGGATCAGCCCCAGCATTTT
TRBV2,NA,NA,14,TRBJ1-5,CASSDRQAGQPQHF,TGTGCCAGCAGCGATCGACAGGCAGGCCAGCCCCAGCATTTT
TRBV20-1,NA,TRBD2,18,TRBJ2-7,CSASNPTSGRATGNEQYF,TGCAGTGCTAGTAACCCGACTAGCGGGAGGGCCACGGGGAACGAGCAGTACTTC
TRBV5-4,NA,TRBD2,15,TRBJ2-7,CASSSASGRALEQYF,TGTGCCAGCAGCTCGGCTAGCGGGAGGGCTCTCGAGCAGTACTTC
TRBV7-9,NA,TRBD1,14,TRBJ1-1,CASSLGTGDTEAFF,TGTGCCAGCAGCCTCGGGACAGGGGACACTGAAGCTTTCTTT